This TCR beta chain was documented in a study of T cell repertoires in cytomegalovirus infection. Broader study findings: Clonotype analysis showed dominance of the ex vivo response by HLA-C-restricted CMV-specific TCR beta clonotypes.

MiXCR, run by TCRdb on the reads, gives a single entry per CDR3 protein. The data contain approximately 500,000 distinct CDR3 sequences, around 11% of them singletons. With 0 bases removed from V and 8 bases from J, the gap between germline ends came to 11 bases. This CDR3 spans 14 amino acids. Germline V lookup: CDR1 GTSNPN, CDR2 SVGIG (reference sequence). Regarding this clonotype: Its antigen remains unidentified.

The clonotype originates from a human donor in good health (CMV status not recorded). Some clones in this sample may be carry-over from other donors' samples. V usage is TRBV30 and J usage is TRBJ1-6; no reliable D call. Sequenced: PBMCs. The CDR3 DNA sequence: TGTGCCTGGAGTGTACGAGGGAGAGATTCACCCCTCCACTTT. This gives the protein CAWSVRGRDSPLHF. The entire variable domain, with the rest obtained from reference TRBV30 and TRBJ1-6, is as follows: SQTIHQWPATLVQPVGSPLSLECTVEGTSNPNLYWYRQAAGRGLQLLFYSVGIGQISSEVPQNLSASRPQDRQFILSSKKLLLSDSGFYLCAWSVRGRDSPLHFGNGTRLTVT.